Each of the 28 T cell receptor beta chains below was sequenced from the same sample in a study of OX40 agonist ivuxolimab in advanced cancers. Sequenced by immunoSEQ multiplex PCR; TCRdb stores in-frame clones only, minus some. This sample has approximately 44,000 clones, with around 87% found just once. The source material was CD4+ or CD8+ T cells sorted from blood, sampled in a trial of the OX40 agonist ivuxolimab. Source of these receptors: an adult with an advanced solid tumor such as melanoma, head and neck, liver or kidney cancer.

The V and J genes are TRBV2 and TRBJ2-5; 12 positions match TRBD1. CDR1 SNHLY and CDR2 FYNNEI come from the germline V gene. CDR3 length equals 14 residues. After removal of 10 bases from V and 7 bases from J, the junction contained 10 bases not matched to a gene. This chain's CDR3 is CANPEGQGAVTQYF. As DNA, the CDR3 is TGTGCCAATCCGGAGGGACAGGGGGCGGTGACCCAGTACTTC.

This chain joins TRBV7-2 and TRBJ2-7; D not certain. Germline V gene data show CDR1 as SGHTA and CDR2 as FQGNSA. The CDR3 sequence is 13 residues long. V was shortened by 5 bases and J by 5 bases, with 13 bases between the two germline ends. The CDR3 DNA follows: TGTGCCAGCAGCCTCCTACCATCACACGAGCAGTACTTC. It is translated as CASSLLPSHEQYF.

The chain employs TRBV9 and TRBJ1-6; possibly TRBD1 for D (5 bases). V dropped 3 bases and J dropped 5 bases, with 9 bases sitting between them. The CDR3 runs to 14 residues. The germline CDR1 and CDR2 sequences are SGDLS and YYNGEE. The CDR3 nucleotides read TGTGCCAGCAGCGGCCGGGGCAATAATTCACCCCTCCACTTT. Encoded protein: CASSGRGNNSPLHF.

V and J are TRBV5-1 and TRBJ1-2, with 8 positions matching TRBD1. The germline gives CDR1 SGHRS, CDR2 YFSETQ. V lost 3 bases to trimming and J lost 0 bases; unmatched junction nucleotides: 4. This CDR3 spans 15 amino acids. The CDR3 here is CASSSGQGSNYGYTF. In nucleotides, the CDR3 is TGCGCCAGCAGCTCCGGACAGGGATCTAACTATGGCTACACCTTC.

This clone has just one count. The rearrangement uses TRBV19 and TRBJ2-5, with D possibly being TRBD2 (7 bases). Germline CDR1 and CDR2: LNHDA and SQIVND (reference sequence). The CDR3 consists of 14 residues. Trimming removed 4 bases at V and 4 bases at J, with 13 bases between. The CDR3: CASSRVGGRETQYF. Written as DNA, the CDR3 is TGTGCCAGTAGTAGGGTCGGGGGGCGAGAGACCCAGTACTTC.

In this sample, this clone turned up once. J is TRBJ1-4 and V is TRBV7-2, with TRBD1 identical over 7 bases. The CDR3 covers 15 residues. Trimming at V came to 5 bases and at J to 8 bases, leaving 11 bases not matched to a gene. CDR1 and CDR2 from the germline V gene are SGHTA and FQGNSA. The CDR3 loop reads CASSPTAGGGEKLFF. The DNA of the CDR3 is TGTGCCAGCAGCCCGACGGCAGGGGGAGGCGAAAAACTGTTTTTT.

The chain joins TRBV7-9 to TRBJ2-1, with D tentatively TRBD2 (6 bases). The CDR3 runs to 12 residues. Germline V gene data show CDR1 as SEHNR and CDR2 as FQNEAQ (reference sequence). V was shortened by 5 bases and J by 16 bases, with 18 bases between the two germline ends. This CDR3 reads CASSPTSSPPFF. The CDR3 DNA reads TGTGCCAGCAGCCCGACTAGTTCTCCTCCCTTCTTC.

The V call is TRBV28, the J call TRBJ2-7; 8 nucleotides match TRBD2. The V gene end was trimmed by 4 bases and the J gene end by 3 bases; junction bases not matched to a gene: 8. The CDR3 has 15 residues. Germline V gene sequence: CDR1 MDHEN, CDR2 SYDVKM. This chain's CDR3 is CASSSLSGLDYEQYF. The CDR3 nucleotides read TGTGCCAGCAGTTCGTTGTCGGGACTAGACTACGAGCAGTACTTC.

The chain is built from TRBV6-1 and TRBJ1-2, with 11 bases aligning to TRBD1. From germline, CDR1 is MNHNS and CDR2 SASEGT. The CDR3 runs to 15 residues. V trimming: 5 bases; J trimming: 4 bases; junction bases outside the gene matches: 6. The CDR3 nucleotides read TGTGCCAGCAGTAGAGGACAGGGGGCTGGCTATGGCTACACCTTC. Protein product: CASSRGQGAGYGYTF.

CDR3 coding DNA: TGTGCCAGCAGCTTGGGCGGGTTTGGAAGCAATCAGCCCCAGCATTTT. This encodes CASSLGGFGSNQPQHF. The V and J genes are TRBV5-6 and TRBJ1-5; D call uncertain. CDR1 and CDR2 from the germline V gene are SGHDT and YYEEEE. V shed 0 bases and J shed 1 base, with 11 bases lying between them. The CDR3 contains 16 residues.

The chain links TRBV6-6 to TRBJ2-1; the match to TRBD1 covers 9 bases. The V gene's germline CDR1 is MNHNY and CDR2 SVGAGI (reference sequence). This CDR3 spans 15 amino acids. V trimming: 2 bases; J trimming: 2 bases; junction bases outside the gene matches: 1. As DNA, the CDR3 is TGTGCCAGCAGTTACGGGACAGGGACCTACAATGAGCAGTTCTTC. It translates to CASSYGTGTYNEQFF.

The CDR3 bases are TGTGCCAGTAGAATCGACTGGCAAAGAAATGGCTACACCTTC. Its protein is CASRIDWQRNGYTF. The chain couples TRBV19 to TRBJ1-2, with D uncertain. Germline CDR1 reads LNHDA; CDR2 reads SQIVND (reference sequence). There are 14 residues in the CDR3. Trimming pared 6 bases from V and 6 bases from J, leaving 17 bases between. Using reference TRBV19 and TRBJ1-2 for the parts outside the CDR3, the full variable domain is DGGITQSPKYLFRKEGQNVTLSCEQNLNHDAMYWYRQDPGQGLRLIYYSQIVNDFQKGDIAEGYSVSREKKESFPLTVTSAQKNPTAFYLCASRIDWQRNGYTFGSGTRLTVV.

The genes are TRBV5-3 and TRBJ2-1; no clear D. TRBV5-3 counts as an open reading frame of uncertain function. The V gene lost 0 bases and the J gene lost 2 bases, with 9 bases spanning the gap. The CDR3 covers 15 residues. The DNA of the CDR3 is TGTGCCAGAAGCTTGGCCCAGGCAGCCTACAATGAGCAGTTCTTC. Residues: CARSLAQAAYNEQFF.

The rearrangement joins TRBV7-8 to TRBJ2-3; D is perhaps TRBD1 or TRBD2 (5 bases each). With 3 bases removed from V and 4 bases from J, the gap between germline ends came to 14 bases. Germline CDR1 reads SGHVS; CDR2 reads FQNEAQ. The length of the CDR3 is 15 residues. CDR3 sequence reads: CASSFTYRGADTQYF. The CDR3, as DNA: TGTGCCAGCAGCTTCACGTATCGGGGCGCAGATACGCAGTATTTT.

J is TRBJ2-5 and V is TRBV4-3; no reliable D call. TRBJ2-7 matches the DNA end more closely, so the J call is doubtful. Per the germline V gene, CDR1 is LGHNA and CDR2 is YSLEER. The CDR3 totals 18 residues. This CDR3 is CASSQVAGKAGRIYEQYF. The CDR3 DNA reads TGCGCCAGCAGCCAAGTCGCCGGTAAGGCAGGTAGGATATACGAGCAGTACTTC.

The gene calls are TRBV4-3 and TRBJ1-4; maybe TRBD1 (6 bases). CDR1 and CDR2 from the germline V gene are LGHNA and YSLEER. The V gene lost 3 bases and the J gene lost 7 bases, with 24 bases spanning the gap. The CDR3 has 18 amino acids. This chain's CDR3 is CASSHNAGSGGAREKLFF. The CDR3 DNA follows: TGCGCCAGCAGCCATAACGCTGGGTCGGGGGGGGCCCGTGAAAAACTGTTTTTT.

The chain employs TRBV7-9 and TRBJ2-3, with TRBD1 matching over 8 bases. CDR3 length: 15 amino acids. V shed 0 bases and J 6 bases; nucleotides not matched to a gene: 5. CDR1 and CDR2 (germline): SEHNR, FQNEAQ (reference sequence). This CDR3 reads CASSLAADRGDTQYF. Written as DNA, the CDR3 is TGTGCCAGCAGCTTAGCGGCCGACAGGGGTGATACGCAGTATTTT. Variable domain in full (rest from reference TRBV7-9 and TRBJ2-3): DTGVSQNPRHKITKRGQNVTFRCDPISEHNRLYWYRQTLGQGPEFLTYFQNEAQLEKSRLLSDRFSAERPKGSFSTLEIQRTEQGDSAMYLCASSLAADRGDTQYFGPGTRLTVL.

The chain carries TRBV19 and TRBJ2-3; the match to TRBD1 covers 8 bases. The CDR3 has 15 amino acids. With V trimmed by 4 bases and J by 5 bases, 8 bases remained unmatched. CDR1 is LNHDA, CDR2 SQIVND, per germline (reference sequence). The CDR3 protein is CASSRQGRVGDTQYF. CDR3 nucleotide sequence: TGTGCCAGTAGTAGACAGGGGCGTGTGGGAGATACGCAGTATTTT.

The chain recombines TRBV5-4 with TRBJ2-1, with 8 bases identical to TRBD2. The CDR3 sequence is 16 residues long. Trimming at V came to 3 bases and at J to 10 bases, leaving 15 bases not matched to a gene. CDR1 and CDR2 (germline): SGHNT, YYREEE (reference sequence). This CDR3 reads CASSSGGPEIWGEQFF. DNA for the CDR3: TGTGCCAGCAGCTCGGGGGGGCCAGAGATATGGGGAGAGCAGTTCTTC. The whole variable domain, filled in from reference TRBV5-4 and TRBJ2-1, reads ETGVTQSPTHLIKTRGQQVTLRCSSQSGHNTVSWYQQALGQGPQFIFQYYREEENGRGNFPPRFSGLQFPNYSSELNVNALELDDSALYLCASSSGGPEIWGEQFFGPGTRLTVL.

CDR3 nucleotide sequence: TGTGCCAGCAGTGAAGTGGGGGAATACTATGGCTACACCTTC. It translates to CASSEVGEYYGYTF. The rearrangement links TRBV6-1 to TRBJ1-2; weak D call: TRBD1 (5 bases). V gave up 1 base and J gave up 3 bases, with 9 bases separating them. Germline V lookup: CDR1 MNHNS, CDR2 SASEGT. The CDR3 has 14 amino acids.

The genes are TRBV30 and TRBJ1-2; D is ambiguous. The CDR3 contains 13 residues. V lost 6 bases to trimming and J lost 3 bases, with 14 bases between them. Germline V gene lookup returns CDR1 GTSNPN and CDR2 SVGIG (reference sequence). CDR3 protein: CACSGERDYGYTF. Here the CDR3 DNA reads TGTGCCTGCTCGGGCGAGCGAGACTATGGCTACACCTTC.

The chain couples TRBV21-1 to TRBJ2-7; the table's TRBD1 call for D was not verified on the DNA. TRBV21-1 is a recognized pseudogene. This CDR3 has 15 residues. CDR3 residues: CASSARDRGRYEQYF. As DNA, the CDR3 is TGTGCCAGCAGCGCCCGGGACAGGGGTAGGTACGAGCAGTACTTC.

The CDR3 DNA follows: TGTGCCAGCCGACGGGGGGGAACCGGGGAGCTGTTTTTT. Its translation is CASRRGGTGELFF. The gene calls are TRBV6-5 and TRBJ2-2, with 8 bases that match TRBD2. CDR1 is MNHEY, CDR2 SVGAGI, per germline. V lost 8 bases, J lost 5 bases, and 4 bases stayed unmatched. The CDR3 contains 13 residues.

This sequence joins TRBV12-5 and TRBJ2-1, with 9 bases that match TRBD1. J lost 5 bases, V lost 1 base, and 12 bases had no gene match. The CDR3 extends over 18 amino acids. CDR1 LGHNT and CDR2 FRNRAP come from the germline V gene. The CDR3 nucleotides read TGTGCTAGTGGTTTGGCTGGATTGGGGACAGGGAAGGACAATGAGCAGTTCTTC. This encodes CASGLAGLGTGKDNEQFF.

This clone has only a few counts. The genes are TRBV4-1 and TRBJ1-2; D call uncertain. Deletions cut 3 bases from V and 4 bases from J, with 12 bases between. This CDR3 has 14 residues. Germline values: CDR1 MGHRA, CDR2 YSYEKL. The CDR3 DNA sequence: TGCGCCAGCAGCCAGAGCCCACTGTCCTATGGCTACACCTTC. Its protein product is CASSQSPLSYGYTF.

This chain joins TRBV2 and TRBJ1-4; no definite D call. The CDR3 totals 16 residues. Germline V gene data show CDR1 as SNHLY and CDR2 as FYNNEI. Deletions cut 2 bases from V and 2 bases from J, with 12 bases between. The CDR3 reads CASSERNTATNEKLFF. In DNA, the CDR3 is TGTGCCAGCAGTGAACGAAACACCGCCACTAATGAAAAACTGTTTTTT.

The rearrangement links TRBV4-2 to TRBJ2-7, with 9 nucleotides matching TRBD1. This CDR3 is 15 amino acids long. Germline assignment: CDR1 LGHNA and CDR2 YNFKEQ. V shed 0 bases, J shed 3 bases, and the junction held 3 bases outside the gene matches. CDR3 coding DNA: TGTGCCAGCAGCCAAGAGCGACAGGGGGTCTACGAGCAGTACTTC. Its protein is CASSQERQGVYEQYF.

In nucleotides, the CDR3 is TGCGCCAGCAGCTTGGCCGTGGGGGAGACTGAAGCTTTCTTT. It codes for CASSLAVGETEAFF. The chain uses TRBV5-1 and TRBJ1-1, with D perhaps matching TRBD1 (5 bases). CDR1 and CDR2 (germline): SGHRS, YFSETQ. The CDR3 consists of 14 residues. The V gene lost 0 bases and the J gene lost 5 bases, with 11 bases spanning the gap.